This T cell receptor (beta chain) was captured in a study of blood T cell repertoires in COVID-19. Study in general: COVID-19 samples collected from the United States, Italy and Spain covered acute and convalescent phases. Sources were T cells, B-cell-depleted T cells, or PBMCs; the material itself was cDNA or gDNA.

Clones were read by immunoSEQ multiplex PCR, and TCRdb kept only the in-frame ones, dropping some. The sample contains about 52,000 clones, around 90% of which appear only once. Germline CDR1 reads SGHAT; CDR2 reads FQNNGV. V was trimmed by 1 base and J by 0 bases, leaving 7 bases between them. This CDR3 contains 15 residues. The receptor was isolated from a human donor in a cohort sampled during active COVID-19. Sample: peripheral blood. The chain links TRBV11-2 to TRBJ1-5; D call uncertain. CDR3 sequence: CASSLGPYSNQPQHF. DNA for the CDR3: TGTGCCAGCAGCTTAGGGCCGTATAGCAATCAGCCCCAGCATTTT.